This entry lists 31 T cell receptor beta chains sequenced from one sample in a study of cytomegalovirus exposure and HLA in healthy donors. The PCR ran on 60 Vbeta and 13 Jbeta primers. Here immunoSEQ multiplex PCR was the method, and the copy in TCRdb shows in-frame clones only, minus some. Of roughly 130,000 clones in the sample, around four fifths were seen once. Source material: PBMCs. All receptors derive from a man aged 25 to 45 in good health and CMV-seronegative.

The chain has TRBV28 and TRBJ2-5; 8 nucleotides line up with TRBD2. This CDR3 comprises 15 residues. Germline V CDR1 and CDR2: MDHEN, SYDVKM. V trimming: 6 bases; J trimming: 5 bases; junction bases outside the gene matches: 11. In DNA form, the CDR3 reads TGTGCCAGCAGAGGCGTAGCGGGGCCGAGGGAGACCCAGTACTTC. Protein sequence: CASRGVAGPRETQYF.

The table lists this clone with a count of one. This chain links TRBV5-6 with TRBJ1-1; 7 bases line up with TRBD1. V was pared by 0 bases and J by 3 bases, with 5 bases of the junction left unmatched. This CDR3 has 15 amino acids. Per the germline V gene, CDR1 is SGHDT and CDR2 is YYEEEE. CDR3 in DNA: TGTGCCAGCAGCTTGGAGGGGGCAAGGGACACTGAAGCTTTCTTT. It specifies CASSLEGARDTEAFF.

The V and J genes are TRBV28 and TRBJ2-7; 9 bases map to TRBD1. V lost 5 bases to trimming and J lost 5 bases; unmatched junction nucleotides: 4. CDR3 length: 13 residues. In germline, CDR1 is MDHEN, CDR2 SYDVKM. The CDR3, as DNA: TGTGCCAGCAGTCCCAGGACAGGGGACGAGCAGTACTTC. Translation: CASSPRTGDEQYF.

The gene calls are TRBV5-1 and TRBJ2-1; weak D call: TRBD1 (7 bases). The CDR3 consists of 15 residues. V lost 4 bases, J lost 6 bases, and 17 bases lay in between. Germline loops: CDR1 SGHRS, CDR2 YFSETQ. For the CDR3, the DNA is TGCGCCAGCAGCCCCAGGAGGGGGCCCGGCAATGAGCAGTTCTTC. Its protein is CASSPRRGPGNEQFF.

This chain uses TRBV27 with TRBJ2-3; the D gene is possibly TRBD1 (7 bases). CDR3 length equals 15 residues. The germline V gene encodes CDR1 MNHEY and CDR2 SMNVEV (reference sequence). Deletions cut 8 bases from V and 2 bases from J, with 17 bases between. CDR3 nucleotide sequence: TGTGCCAGCCAGGGGGGAGTCAAGCCCACAGATACGCAGTATTTT. Encoded protein: CASQGGVKPTDTQYF.

The V gene is TRBV28, the J gene TRBJ2-7, with D perhaps TRBD1 (6 bases). Germline CDR1 is MDHEN and CDR2 is SYDVKM. The CDR3 runs 14 residues. The ends were cut back, 0 bases at V and 3 bases at J, with 9 bases in the middle. The CDR3 here is CASSLWGQYYEQYF. In DNA form, the CDR3 reads TGTGCCAGCAGTTTATGGGGACAATACTACGAGCAGTACTTC.

The gene calls are TRBV5-1 and TRBJ1-1; TRBD1 might be the D (6 bases). Trimming left V 5 bases short and J 8 bases short, with 13 bases between. CDR1 and CDR2 (germline): SGHRS, YFSETQ. CDR3 length equals 12 residues. The CDR3 region is CASSRGQNEAFF. The CDR3 region has the DNA TGCGCCAGCAGTCGCGGACAGAACGAAGCTTTCTTT.

The gene calls are TRBV9 and TRBJ1-1; D perhaps matches TRBD1 (6 bases). The CDR3 spans 13 residues. Germline CDR1 is SGDLS and CDR2 is YYNGEE. Between the trimmed V and J ends, which lost 2 bases and 11 bases, there was a span of 16 bases. The CDR3 nucleotides read TGTGCCAGCAGCGTCGCAGGGGAAAGATTGGCTTTCTTT. Its protein product is CASSVAGERLAFF.

The chain couples TRBV28 to TRBJ1-4; D gene ambiguous. Trimming stripped 5 bases from V and 3 bases from J, with 10 bases between. The CDR3 runs to 14 residues. The germline gives CDR1 MDHEN, CDR2 SYDVKM. The CDR3 DNA sequence: TGTGCCAGCAGTACACGGCGGCCTAATGAAAAACTGTTTTTT. Translating it yields CASSTRRPNEKLFF.

This chain connects TRBV27 to TRBJ2-7, with 10 nucleotides matching TRBD1. CDR1 and CDR2 (germline): MNHEY, SMNVEV (reference sequence). This CDR3 is 15 amino acids long. The V gene end was trimmed by 5 bases and the J gene end by 5 bases; junction bases not matched to a gene: 9. The DNA of the CDR3 is TGTGCCAGCAGTGCCTACCGGGACAGGGGCCACGAGCAGTACTTC. It yields the protein CASSAYRDRGHEQYF.

Turning to this clone: A junction end diverges from the germline sequence, so it may reflect a read error. CDR3 nucleotide sequence: TGTGCCAGCAGCTTAGAAAGGAGCGTGGGTTGGCTCTTT. Translating gives CASSLERSVGWLF. V usage is TRBV7-2 and J usage is TRBJ1-1; D ambiguous. The CDR3 length is 13 residues. Germline CDR1 and CDR2: SGHTA and FQGNSA.

This chain's CDR3 is CASRSQGLGAGGYTF. The CDR3, as DNA: TGTGCCAGCAGGAGTCAGGGTCTGGGGGCGGGTGGCTACACCTTC. The rearrangement joins TRBV27 to TRBJ1-2, with D tentatively TRBD1 (6 bases). The germline V gene has CDR1 MNHEY and CDR2 SMNVEV (reference sequence). This CDR3 region has 15 residues. The V end was cut by 6 bases, the J end by 7 bases, with 21 bases between.

This clone was counted only a few times. This sequence joins TRBV13 and TRBJ2-5; 8 nucleotides agree with TRBD2. Matching the DNA end better, TRBJ2-7 makes the J call doubtful. CDR3 length: 15 amino acids. From germline, CDR1 is PRHDT and CDR2 FYEKMQ (reference sequence). CDR3 in amino acids: CASSQSSGPHYEQYF. The CDR3 region has the DNA TGTGCCAGCAGCCAGTCTAGCGGGCCCCACTACGAGCAGTACTTC.

The rearrangement uses TRBV27 and TRBJ2-7; TRBD1 agrees at 10 bases. Germline lookup yields CDR1 MNHEY and CDR2 SMNVEV (reference sequence). The CDR3 sequence is 14 residues long. Trimming cost V 6 bases and J 2 bases; bases outside gene matches: 4. The CDR3 sequence is CASRPGTGAYEQYF. In DNA form, the CDR3 reads TGTGCCAGCAGACCCGGGACAGGGGCCTACGAGCAGTACTTC.

The chain links TRBV10-3 to TRBJ2-2; no clear D. The V end lost 5 bases, the J end lost 1 base, and 5 bases lay between the germline ends. CDR3 length: 13 amino acids. CDR1 is ENHRY and CDR2 is SYGVKD in the germline V gene. This CDR3 reads CAISTVNTGELFF. The CDR3 region has the DNA TGTGCCATCAGTACAGTGAACACCGGGGAGCTGTTTTTT.

A single count supports this clone. This rearrangement joins TRBV19 to TRBJ1-2; tentatively, D is TRBD1 (5 bases). This CDR3 is 14 amino acids long. Germline V gene data show CDR1 as LNHDA and CDR2 as SQIVND (reference sequence). Trimming pared 0 bases from V and 8 bases from J, leaving 13 bases between. Here the CDR3 DNA reads TGTGCCAGTAGTATAGAGTCCGACAGATACGGCTACACCTTC. Its translation: CASSIESDRYGYTF.

The chain combines TRBV5-1 with TRBJ2-7; 10 nucleotides agree with TRBD1. Germline V gives CDR1 SGHRS, CDR2 YFSETQ. This CDR3 has 15 amino acids. The V segment lost 0 bases and the J segment 4 bases; nucleotides outside the gene matches: 4. CDR3 nucleotides: TGCGCCAGCAGCTTGGCGACAGGGGGCGCGTACGAGCAGTACTTC. It yields the protein CASSLATGGAYEQYF.

The rearrangement joins TRBV4-1 to TRBJ2-5; 10 bases match TRBD2. The better agreement between TRBJ2-7 and the DNA end casts doubt on the J call. CDR3 size: 18 residues. Germline loops: CDR1 MGHRA, CDR2 YSYEKL. CDR3 in DNA: TGCGCCAGCAGCCAAGTTTCGAGCGGGAGGGTCCGAGAGTACGAGCAGTACTTC. This sequence encodes CASSQVSSGRVREYEQYF.

The gene calls are TRBV9 and TRBJ2-5; possibly TRBD2 for D (5 bases). Trimming shortened V by 4 bases and J by 0 bases, and 13 bases separated the two germline ends. This CDR3 is 15 amino acids long. Per germline, CDR1 SGDLS and CDR2 YYNGEE. Here the CDR3 DNA reads TGTGCCAGCAGCCCCCACGGGCGGGACCAAGAGACCCAGTACTTC. Protein: CASSPHGRDQETQYF.

V gene TRBV9 combines with J gene TRBJ2-5, with D perhaps matching TRBD2 (6 bases). Trimming cost V 2 bases and J 2 bases, with 10 bases left between them. CDR1 is SGDLS and CDR2 is YYNGEE in the germline V gene. The CDR3 has 14 residues. The CDR3 loop is CASSVGGVQETQYF. In nucleotides, the CDR3 is TGTGCCAGCAGCGTTGGAGGGGTACAAGAGACCCAGTACTTC.

The chain couples TRBV5-1 to TRBJ1-2; 9 nucleotides agree with TRBD1. CDR1 is SGHRS, CDR2 YFSETQ, per germline. The V segment lost 7 bases and the J segment 0 bases; nucleotides outside the gene matches: 7. The CDR3 spans 15 residues. The DNA for the CDR3 is TGCGCCAGCGGTACGGGACAGGGAACTAACTATGGCTACACCTTC. It encodes CASGTGQGTNYGYTF.

The V call is TRBV6-5, the J call TRBJ2-7; 7 bases line up with TRBD1. V gave up 6 bases and J gave up 3 bases; unmatched junction bases: 8. Germline CDR1 is MNHEY and CDR2 is SVGAGI. The CDR3 has 14 residues. CDR3 nucleotide sequence: TGTGCCAGCAGGAAAATGACAGGGAACTACGAGCAGTACTTC. Translation: CASRKMTGNYEQYF.

The chain combines TRBV6-5 with TRBJ2-3; 8 nucleotides line up with TRBD2. Losses at the gene ends were 6 bases for V and 3 bases for J; bases not matched to a gene: 5. The CDR3 extends over 14 amino acids. Germline CDR1 and CDR2: MNHEY and SVGAGI. This chain's CDR3 is CASRGTRTTDTQYF. In DNA, the CDR3 is TGTGCCAGCAGGGGGACTAGAACGACAGATACGCAGTATTTT.

The genes are TRBV18 and TRBJ2-7, with TRBD1 identical over 8 bases. Germline V gives CDR1 KGHSH, CDR2 LQKENI. V was pared by 5 bases and J by 3 bases, with 12 bases of the junction left unmatched. The length of the CDR3 is 16 residues. The CDR3 reads CASSARLQGGFYEQYF. The CDR3 nucleotides read TGTGCCAGCTCAGCCCGACTACAGGGGGGATTCTACGAGCAGTACTTC.

This clone was observed a handful of times. The chain couples TRBV5-1 to TRBJ1-1; D not certain. Deletions cut 4 bases from V and 4 bases from J, with 17 bases between. Germline loops: CDR1 SGHRS, CDR2 YFSETQ. The CDR3 contains 15 residues. The CDR3 loop reads CASSSGEGVGTEAFF. CDR3 coding DNA: TGCGCCAGCAGCAGCGGGGAGGGAGTGGGCACTGAAGCTTTCTTT.

The genes are TRBV4-2 and TRBJ2-2, with 10 bases identical to TRBD2. In germline, CDR1 is LGHNA, CDR2 YNFKEQ. CDR3 length: 17 residues. V lost 4 bases and J lost 1; bases outside the gene matches: 6. CDR3 in DNA: TGTGCCAGCAGCCGAGATGGGACTAGCGTGAACACCGGGGAGCTGTTTTTT. Residues: CASSRDGTSVNTGELFF.

V usage is TRBV27 and J usage is TRBJ2-1; 9 positions match TRBD2. The ends lost 7 bases at V and 3 bases at J; junction bases unmatched: 7. CDR3 length: 15 amino acids. Germline CDR1 reads MNHEY; CDR2 reads SMNVEV (reference sequence). The CDR3 region is CASTIRGRGYNEQFF. CDR3 bases: TGTGCCAGCACCATACGCGGGAGGGGCTACAATGAGCAGTTCTTC.

DNA of the CDR3: TGTGCCAGCAGTTTATATCCCGGGGAAGCTTTCTTT. Its translation is CASSLYPGEAFF. The chain couples TRBV28 to TRBJ1-1; D is unclear. The V gene's germline CDR1 is MDHEN and CDR2 SYDVKM. The CDR3 spans 12 residues. V shed 1 base and J shed 8 bases, with 8 bases lying between them.

The chain uses TRBV15 and TRBJ1-4, with 7 nucleotides matching TRBD1. CDR3 size: 13 residues. Germline V gene lookup returns CDR1 LNHNV and CDR2 YYDKDF (reference sequence). With V trimmed by 5 bases and J by 7 bases, 4 bases remained unmatched. The CDR3 DNA is TGTGCCACCAGCCGGGACAGCCGTGAAAAACTGTTTTTT. Translating it yields CATSRDSREKLFF.

Worth noting for this clone: A read error may account for a junction end that differs from germline. The chain combines TRBV6-1 with TRBJ2-1; 7 positions agree with TRBD2. This CDR3 spans 13 amino acids. The germline V gene has CDR1 MNHNS and CDR2 SASEGT. CDR3: CASRVTGGDEQFF. In nucleotides, the CDR3 is TGTGCCAGCAGAGTTACGGGGGGTGATGAACAGTTCTTC.

This chain connects TRBV7-2 to TRBJ1-2; no definite D call. V lost 5 bases, J lost 2 bases, and 9 bases lay in between. The germline V gene has CDR1 SGHTA and CDR2 FQGNSA. This CDR3 comprises 13 residues. CDR3 loop: CASSPRENYGYTF. CDR3 sequence (DNA): TGTGCCAGCAGCCCCCGAGAGAACTATGGCTACACCTTC.